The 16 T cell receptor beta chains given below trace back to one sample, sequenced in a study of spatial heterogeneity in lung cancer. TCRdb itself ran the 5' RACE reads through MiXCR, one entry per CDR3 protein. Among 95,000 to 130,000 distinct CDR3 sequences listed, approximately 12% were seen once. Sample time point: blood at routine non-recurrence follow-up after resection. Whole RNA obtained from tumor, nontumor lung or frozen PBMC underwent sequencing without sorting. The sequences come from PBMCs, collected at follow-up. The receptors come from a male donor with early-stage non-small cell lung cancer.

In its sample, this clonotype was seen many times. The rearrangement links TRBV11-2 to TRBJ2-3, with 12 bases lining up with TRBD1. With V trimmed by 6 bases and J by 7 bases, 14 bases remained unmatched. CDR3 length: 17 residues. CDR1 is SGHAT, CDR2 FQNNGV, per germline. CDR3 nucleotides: TGTGCCAGCAGGAGTCCCGGGACAGGGGGCCGAGGTAATACGCAGTATTTT. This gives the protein CASRSPGTGGRGNTQYF.

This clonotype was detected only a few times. In DNA form, the CDR3 reads TGTGCCAGCAGTGGGCTCAGGGGAACCTATAATTCACCCCTCCACTTT. It is translated as CASSGLRGTYNSPLHF. V and J are TRBV6-1 and TRBJ1-6; tentatively, D is TRBD1 (6 bases). Germline CDR1 MNHNS, CDR2 SASEGT. The CDR3 loop spans 16 amino acids. V shed 4 bases and J shed 2 bases, with 12 bases lying between them.

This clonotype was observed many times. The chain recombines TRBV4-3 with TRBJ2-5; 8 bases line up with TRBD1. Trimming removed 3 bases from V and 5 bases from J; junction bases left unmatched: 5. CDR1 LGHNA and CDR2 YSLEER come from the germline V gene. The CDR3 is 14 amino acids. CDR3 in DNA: TGCGCCAGCAGCCATTACAGGGGGTTGGAGACCCAGTACTTC. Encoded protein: CASSHYRGLETQYF.

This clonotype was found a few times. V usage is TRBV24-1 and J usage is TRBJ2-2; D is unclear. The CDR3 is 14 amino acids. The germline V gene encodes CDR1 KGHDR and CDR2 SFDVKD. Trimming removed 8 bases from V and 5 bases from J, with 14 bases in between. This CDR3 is CATIGPTRTGELFF. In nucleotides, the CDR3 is TGTGCCACCATCGGGCCGACGAGGACCGGGGAGCTGTTTTTT.

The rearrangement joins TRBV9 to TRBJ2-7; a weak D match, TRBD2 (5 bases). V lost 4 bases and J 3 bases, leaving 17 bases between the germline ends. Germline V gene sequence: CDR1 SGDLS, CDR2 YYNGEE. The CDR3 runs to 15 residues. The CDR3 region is CASSPKEEVDYEQYF. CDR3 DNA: TGTGCCAGCAGCCCCAAGGAGGAGGTCGACTACGAGCAGTACTTC.

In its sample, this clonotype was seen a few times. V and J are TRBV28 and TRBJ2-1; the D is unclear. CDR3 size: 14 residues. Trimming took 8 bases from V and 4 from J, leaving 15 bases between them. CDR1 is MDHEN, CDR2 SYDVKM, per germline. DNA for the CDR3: TGTGCCAGCGCCCCGGGTACCGCATACAATGAGCAGTTCTTC. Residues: CASAPGTAYNEQFF.

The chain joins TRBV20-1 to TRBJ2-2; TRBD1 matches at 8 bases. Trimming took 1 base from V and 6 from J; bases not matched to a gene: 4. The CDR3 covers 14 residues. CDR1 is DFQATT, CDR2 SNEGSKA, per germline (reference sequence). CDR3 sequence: CSARGDRSAGELFF. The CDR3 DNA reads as TGCAGTGCTAGAGGGGACAGGTCGGCCGGGGAGCTGTTTTTT.

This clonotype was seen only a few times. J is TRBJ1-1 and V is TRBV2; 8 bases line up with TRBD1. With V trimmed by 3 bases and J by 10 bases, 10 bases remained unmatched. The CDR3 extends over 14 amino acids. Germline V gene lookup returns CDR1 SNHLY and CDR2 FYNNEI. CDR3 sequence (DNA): TGTGCCAGCAGTGATAGCCCGGCAGGGGGCACAGCTTTCTTT. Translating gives CASSDSPAGGTAFF.

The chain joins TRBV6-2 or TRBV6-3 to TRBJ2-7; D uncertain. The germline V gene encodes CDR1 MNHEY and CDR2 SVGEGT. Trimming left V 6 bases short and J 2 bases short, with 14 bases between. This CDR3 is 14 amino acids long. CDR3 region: CASRDRPVTYEQYF. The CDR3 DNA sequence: TGTGCCAGCAGGGACCGACCAGTAACCTACGAGCAGTACTTC.

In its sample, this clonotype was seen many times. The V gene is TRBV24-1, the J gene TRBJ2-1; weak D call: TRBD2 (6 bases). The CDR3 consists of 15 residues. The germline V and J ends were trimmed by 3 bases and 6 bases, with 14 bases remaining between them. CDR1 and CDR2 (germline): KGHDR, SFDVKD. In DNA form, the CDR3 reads TGTGCCACCAGTGATCGACTAGGCGGCATCAATGAGCAGTTCTTC. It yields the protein CATSDRLGGINEQFF.

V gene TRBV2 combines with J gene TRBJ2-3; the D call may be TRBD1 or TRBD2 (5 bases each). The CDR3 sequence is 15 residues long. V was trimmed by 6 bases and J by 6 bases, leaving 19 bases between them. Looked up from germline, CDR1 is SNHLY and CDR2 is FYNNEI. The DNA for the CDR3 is TGTGCCAGCAGCGCCACCGGGGCGATGATTGATACGCAGTATTTT. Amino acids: CASSATGAMIDTQYF. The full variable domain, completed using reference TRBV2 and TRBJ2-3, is EPEVTQTPSHQVTQMGQEVILRCVPISNHLYFYWYRQILGQKVEFLVSFYNNEISEKSEIFDDQFSVERPDGSNFTLKIRSTKLEDSAMYFCASSATGAMIDTQYFGPGTRLTVL.

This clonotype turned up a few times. CDR3 nucleotide sequence: TGTGCCAGCAGTTTGGGCGGGACACCATACAATGAGCAGTTCTTC. Protein sequence: CASSLGGTPYNEQFF. The rearrangement joins TRBV12-3 or TRBV12-4 to TRBJ2-1; D tentatively fits TRBD1 or TRBD2 (6 bases each). This CDR3 has 15 amino acids. Trimming stripped 3 bases from V and 4 bases from J, with 13 bases between.

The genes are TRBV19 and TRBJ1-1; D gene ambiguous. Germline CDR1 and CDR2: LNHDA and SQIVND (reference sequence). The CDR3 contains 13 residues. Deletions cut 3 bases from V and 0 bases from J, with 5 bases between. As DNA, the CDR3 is TGTGCCAGTAGTATTTGGATGAACACTGAAGCTTTCTTT. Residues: CASSIWMNTEAFF.

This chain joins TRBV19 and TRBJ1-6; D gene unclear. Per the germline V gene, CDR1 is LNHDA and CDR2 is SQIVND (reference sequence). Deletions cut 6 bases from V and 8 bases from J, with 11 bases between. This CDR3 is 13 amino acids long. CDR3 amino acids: CASRDTGDSPLHF. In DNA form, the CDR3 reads TGTGCCAGTAGAGACACGGGAGATTCACCCCTCCACTTT.

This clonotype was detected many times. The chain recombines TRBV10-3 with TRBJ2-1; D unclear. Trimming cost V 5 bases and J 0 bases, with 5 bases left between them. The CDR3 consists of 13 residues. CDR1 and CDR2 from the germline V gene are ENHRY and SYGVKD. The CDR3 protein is CAISPSSYNEQFF. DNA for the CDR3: TGTGCCATCAGTCCTAGCTCCTACAATGAGCAGTTCTTC.

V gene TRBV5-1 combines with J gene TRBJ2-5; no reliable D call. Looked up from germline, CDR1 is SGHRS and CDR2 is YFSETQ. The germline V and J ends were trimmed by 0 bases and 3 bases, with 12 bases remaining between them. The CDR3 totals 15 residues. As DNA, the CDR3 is TGCGCCAGCAGCTTGGCCATGGCTGAGAAAGAGACCCAGTACTTC. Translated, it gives CASSLAMAEKETQYF.